These 30 T cell receptor beta chains were sequenced from one sample in a study of CD8+CD57+ T cells in acquired aplastic anemia. The template for TCR beta VDJ and CDR3 sequence profiling was genomic DNA. One entry per CDR3 protein, called by TCRdb with MiXCR from the reads. The data contain about 95,000 distinct CDR3 sequences, roughly two thirds of them singletons. Patients selected for sequencing had displayed CD8+CD57+ cell expansion by flow cytometry. Source material: sorted CD4+, CD8+, or CD8+CD57+ T cells (not recorded which) from PBMCs. These receptors all stem from a human donor with aplastic anemia.

The chain has TRBV2 and TRBJ1-6; D is ambiguous. CDR1 is SNHLY, CDR2 FYNNEI, per germline. This CDR3 contains 15 residues. Trimming shortened V by 1 base and J by 10 bases, and 14 bases separated the two germline ends. DNA of the CDR3: TGTGCCAGCAGTGAAGTCCCTAGTCCGGGGTCACCCCTCCACTTT. Amino acid sequence: CASSEVPSPGSPLHF.

This clonotype was observed many times. This rearrangement joins TRBV20-1 to TRBJ2-1, with D possibly matching TRBD1 (5 bases). This CDR3 has 13 residues. Looked up from germline, CDR1 is DFQATT and CDR2 is SNEGSKA (reference sequence). Trimming shortened V by 6 bases and J by 3 bases, and 12 bases separated the two germline ends. The CDR3 loop is CSASRALYNEQFF. DNA for the CDR3: TGCAGTGCGTCCAGGGCCCTCTACAATGAGCAGTTCTTC.

J is TRBJ1-1 and V is TRBV15; 12 bases are a match to TRBD1. Germline CDR1 and CDR2: LNHNV and YYDKDF (reference sequence). V was pared by 1 base and J by 1 base, with 4 bases of the junction left unmatched. This CDR3 contains 17 residues. CDR3 in DNA: TGTGCCACCAGCAGAGCGCTGGGACAGGGGGCGAACACTGAAGCTTTCTTT. It translates to CATSRALGQGANTEAFF.

A note on this clonotype: Since the CDR3 does not end with the conserved phenylalanine or tryptophan, this likely comes from a read error. V usage is TRBV27 and J usage is TRBJ2-1; 7 bases map to TRBD1. The CDR3 spans 16 residues. CDR1 is MNHEY, CDR2 SMNVEV, per germline (reference sequence). V dropped 6 bases and J dropped 0; count of bases not matched to a gene: 8. In DNA form, the CDR3 reads TGTGCCAGCAGCCTCGAGACAGGGAGCTCCTACAATGAGCAGTTCCTC. It yields the protein CASSLETGSSYNEQFL.

This clonotype was seen a few times. The chain is built from TRBV7-8 and TRBJ2-3; D not resolved. CDR1 and CDR2 (germline): SGHVS, FQNEAQ. V was pared by 3 bases and J by 5 bases, with 6 bases between. The CDR3 totals 12 residues. The CDR3 sequence is CASSLQRDTQYF. The CDR3 nucleotides are TGTGCCAGCAGCTTGCAGCGAGATACGCAGTATTTT.

The CDR3 DNA follows: TGTGCCAGCCCCTCGCGGAATGAGCAGTTCTTC. Translation: CASPSRNEQFF. The chain joins TRBV2 to TRBJ2-1; D unresolved. The CDR3 is 11 residues long. V lost 8 bases, J lost 7 bases, and 9 bases lay in between. Germline V gives CDR1 SNHLY, CDR2 FYNNEI.

The rearrangement uses TRBV24-1 and TRBJ1-1; D unclear. This CDR3 has 13 amino acids. V was cut by 0 bases and J by 8 bases, with 9 bases left in between. CDR1 KGHDR and CDR2 SFDVKD come from the germline V gene. In DNA, the CDR3 is TGTGCCACCAGTGATTTGTCCGGGTCCGAAGCTTTCTTT. Translating gives CATSDLSGSEAFF.

The chain employs TRBV20-1 and TRBJ2-7; D is unclear. V lost 3 bases and J 2 bases, leaving 14 bases between the germline ends. The germline gives CDR1 DFQATT, CDR2 SNEGSKA (reference sequence). The CDR3 has 14 amino acids. The DNA for the CDR3 is TGCAGTGCTAGGCTGGAAGTGTACACCTACGAGCAGTACTTC. Translating it yields CSARLEVYTYEQYF.

This chain joins TRBV15 and TRBJ2-7; 9 bases agree with TRBD2. Germline V gene data show CDR1 as LNHNV and CDR2 as YYDKDF (reference sequence). CDR3 length: 14 residues. The junction had 10 bases not matched to a gene; V was cut back by 7 bases and J by 6 bases. CDR3 sequence (DNA): TGTGCCACCATGATTAGCGGGAGCCCTCTCGAGCAGTACTTC. Protein product: CATMISGSPLEQYF.

This clonotype was picked up many times. The CDR3 loop reads CASSLGDQETQYF. The CDR3, as DNA: TGTGCCAGCAGCTTGGGTGACCAAGAGACCCAGTACTTC. V is TRBV7-9 and J is TRBJ2-5; D uncertain. V lost 3 bases and J lost 0, with 5 bases in between. This CDR3 region has 13 residues. Germline CDR1 is SEHNR and CDR2 is FQNEAQ (reference sequence). Combining the CDR3 with reference TRBV7-9 and TRBJ2-5 gives the whole variable domain DTGVSQNPRHKITKRGQNVTFRCDPISEHNRLYWYRQTLGQGPEFLTYFQNEAQLEKSRLLSDRFSAERPKGSFSTLEIQRTEQGDSAMYLCASSLGDQETQYFGPGTRLLVL.

The chain links TRBV7-3 to TRBJ2-5; TRBD2 might be the D (5 bases). CDR1 and CDR2 (germline): SGHTA, FQGTGA. Deletions cut 5 bases from V and 4 bases from J, with 8 bases between. The CDR3 has 12 residues. The chain's CDR3 is CASSREGETQYF. The CDR3 nucleotides are TGTGCCAGCAGCCGCGAGGGAGAGACCCAGTACTTC. Variable domain in full (rest from reference TRBV7-3 and TRBJ2-5): GAGVSQTPSNKVTEKGKYVELRCDPISGHTALYWYRQSLGQGPEFLIYFQGTGAADDSGLPNDRFFAVRPEGSVSTLKIQRTERGDSAVYLCASSREGETQYFGPGTRLLVL.

The V call is TRBV15, the J call TRBJ2-1; 9 bases are a match to TRBD1. V shed 4 bases and J 7 bases; nucleotides not matched to a gene: 5. Germline CDR1 LNHNV, CDR2 YYDKDF (reference sequence). The CDR3 is 14 residues long. The CDR3 DNA sequence: TGTGCCACCAGCAACCGGGACAGGGCTAATGAGCAGTTCTTC. This encodes CATSNRDRANEQFF.

This clonotype was found many times. The chain couples TRBV27 to TRBJ2-7; D may be TRBD2 (7 bases). Germline assignment: CDR1 MNHEY and CDR2 SMNVEV (reference sequence). CDR3 size: 13 residues. V was shortened by 7 bases and J by 5 bases, with 15 bases between the two germline ends. The CDR3 spells CASTRGGMDEQYF. CDR3 sequence (DNA): TGTGCCAGCACCAGGGGAGGGATGGACGAGCAGTACTTC.

The V call is TRBV11-1, the J call TRBJ2-1; 8 positions agree with TRBD2. The CDR3 has 15 amino acids. J gave up 7 bases and V 5 bases, and 10 bases lay outside the gene matches. Germline V gives CDR1 SGHAT, CDR2 FQDESV (reference sequence). The chain's CDR3 is CASSLPSGSENEQFF. DNA for the CDR3: TGTGCCAGCAGCCTACCGAGCGGGAGTGAAAATGAGCAGTTCTTC. Variable domain in full (rest from reference TRBV11-1 and TRBJ2-1): EAEVAQSPRYKITEKSQAVAFWCDPISGHATLYWYRQILGQGPELLVQFQDESVVDDSQLPKDRFSAERLKGVDSTLKIQPAELGDSAMYLCASSLPSGSENEQFFGPGTRLTVL.

This chain connects TRBV2 to TRBJ1-2; D is uncertain. CDR3 length: 14 residues. The germline V and J ends were trimmed by 6 bases and 7 bases, with 18 bases remaining between them. Germline V lookup: CDR1 SNHLY, CDR2 FYNNEI. The DNA for the CDR3 is TGTGCCAGCAGCCTATCCCTAAGGGAGGGTGGCTACACCTTC. Its protein is CASSLSLREGGYTF.

This chain links TRBV10-3 with TRBJ1-5; 8 bases map to TRBD1. V lost 9 bases and J lost 4; bases outside the gene matches: 2. Germline V gene data show CDR1 as ENHRY and CDR2 as SYGVKD. CDR3 length: 12 amino acids. The CDR3 bases are TGTGCCATTGGGACAGGAAATCAGCCCCAGCATTTT. This translates into CAIGTGNQPQHF.

The chain has TRBV24-1 and TRBJ2-3; D is undetermined. Germline values: CDR1 KGHDR, CDR2 SFDVKD. The CDR3 runs to 11 residues. Trimming took 5 bases from V and 7 from J, leaving 6 bases between them. CDR3 sequence (DNA): TGTGCCACCAGTGGAGGACATACGCAGTATTTT. Protein sequence: CATSGGHTQYF.

As DNA, the CDR3 is TGTGCCAGCAGCGTAGGGGCGGATAAGACGACCACTGAAGCTTTCTTT. This gives the protein CASSVGADKTTTEAFF. The chain is built from TRBV9 and TRBJ1-1; no clear D gene. Germline loops: CDR1 SGDLS, CDR2 YYNGEE. Trimming stripped 0 bases from V and 4 bases from J, with 16 bases between. The CDR3 runs 16 residues.

J is TRBJ1-3 and V is TRBV15, with a weak D call TRBD1 (5 bases). The V end was cut by 5 bases, the J end by 10 bases, with 18 bases between. This CDR3 spans 14 amino acids. Germline loops: CDR1 LNHNV, CDR2 YYDKDF (reference sequence). The chain's CDR3 is CATSSRQTERTIYF. Written as DNA, the CDR3 is TGTGCCACCAGCTCCCGACAGACGGAACGTACCATATATTTT.

This sequence joins TRBV29-1 and TRBJ1-2; tentative D call: TRBD1 (5 bases). The CDR3 is made up of 11 amino acids. Looked up from germline, CDR1 is SQVTM and CDR2 is ANQGSEA. V was pared by 5 bases and J by 4 bases, with 8 bases between. In DNA, the CDR3 is TGCAGCGTTAGGGACCTCTATGGCTACACCTTC. Translated: CSVRDLYGYTF.

The chain uses TRBV20-1 and TRBJ1-2, with D uncertain. Trimming stripped 0 bases from V and 5 bases from J, with 13 bases between. The CDR3 is made up of 14 amino acids. In germline, CDR1 is DFQATT, CDR2 SNEGSKA (reference sequence). Written as DNA, the CDR3 is TGCAGTGCTAGAGATCAAGCCAGACCTTATGGCTACACCTTC. Translated, it gives CSARDQARPYGYTF.

This chain uses TRBV20-1 with TRBJ1-1, with 7 bases identical to TRBD1. The V and J ends lost 6 bases and 1 base, in that order; junction bases with no gene match: 5. Germline V gene sequence: CDR1 DFQATT, CDR2 SNEGSKA (reference sequence). The CDR3 runs to 13 residues. CDR3 DNA: TGCAGTGCGAACCGGGACAGGAACACTGAAGCTTTCTTT. Protein sequence: CSANRDRNTEAFF.

This clonotype was recorded at least ten times. J is TRBJ2-2 and V is TRBV5-1; perhaps TRBD2 as D (5 bases). The CDR3 extends over 15 amino acids. Trimming pared 5 bases from V and 0 bases from J, leaving 11 bases between. Germline V gene data show CDR1 as SGHRS and CDR2 as YFSETQ. The CDR3 nucleotides are TGCGCCAGCAGTTTGAGAGGGCCGAACACCGGGGAGCTGTTTTTT. It encodes CASSLRGPNTGELFF.

The V gene is TRBV4-1, the J gene TRBJ1-5, with unresolved D. The CDR3 is 14 amino acids. Germline CDR1 reads MGHRA; CDR2 reads YSYEKL. With 1 base removed from V and 2 bases from J, the gap between germline ends came to 6 bases. CDR3 amino acids: CASSQGAGNQPQHF. CDR3 nucleotides: TGCGCCAGCAGCCAAGGGGCCGGCAATCAGCCCCAGCATTTT.

This chain joins TRBV20-1 and TRBJ2-7, with 10 bases fitting TRBD1. Germline assignment: CDR1 DFQATT and CDR2 SNEGSKA (reference sequence). The CDR3 runs 16 residues. V lost 6 bases and J lost 1; bases outside the gene matches: 12. In DNA, the CDR3 is TGCAGTGCCCAGGGGTCCGGGACAGGGGATTCCTACGAGCAGTACTTC. The encoded protein is CSAQGSGTGDSYEQYF.

This clonotype has more than one count but fewer than ten. The V and J genes are TRBV19 and TRBJ1-1; perhaps TRBD1 as D (5 bases). The CDR3 runs to 13 residues. CDR1 is LNHDA and CDR2 is SQIVND in the germline V gene (reference sequence). Trimming pared 6 bases from V and 0 bases from J, leaving 8 bases between. In DNA, the CDR3 is TGTGCCAGTAGGGGGACGTTGAACACTGAAGCTTTCTTT. Protein sequence: CASRGTLNTEAFF.

V gene TRBV19 combines with J gene TRBJ1-1; TRBD1 aligns across 8 bases. V lost 5 bases, J lost 7 bases, and 6 bases stayed unmatched. Germline V CDR1 and CDR2: LNHDA, SQIVND (reference sequence). This CDR3 contains 13 residues. The CDR3 DNA reads as TGTGCCAGTAGTCTAAGGACAGGGAATGAAGCTTTCTTT. This sequence encodes CASSLRTGNEAFF.

This chain connects TRBV15 to TRBJ2-7; D tentatively fits TRBD1 or TRBD2 (5 bases each). The CDR3 spans 14 residues. Deletions cut 4 bases from V and 6 bases from J, with 16 bases between. Germline V CDR1 and CDR2: LNHNV, YYDKDF (reference sequence). The CDR3 here is CATSIGDRAIEQYF. The CDR3, as DNA: TGTGCCACCAGCATAGGGGACCGGGCAATCGAGCAGTACTTC.

The CDR3 coding sequence is TGTGCCAGCAGTGGACTAGCGGGGCCCTACAATGAGCAGTTCTTC. This gives the protein CASSGLAGPYNEQFF. The chain combines TRBV2 with TRBJ2-1; 11 positions agree with TRBD2. From germline, CDR1 is SNHLY and CDR2 FYNNEI. After removal of 4 bases from V and 2 bases from J, the junction contained 1 base not matched to a gene. The CDR3 loop spans 15 amino acids. The variable domain in full, completed from reference TRBV2 and TRBJ2-1, reads EPEVTQTPSHQVTQMGQEVILRCVPISNHLYFYWYRQILGQKVEFLVSFYNNEISEKSEIFDDQFSVERPDGSNFTLKIRSTKLEDSAMYFCASSGLAGPYNEQFFGPGTRLTVL.

The V and J genes are TRBV29-1 and TRBJ2-5; TRBD2 is a possible D gene (6 bases). Per germline, CDR1 SQVTM and CDR2 ANQGSEA. The CDR3 has 12 residues. The V end was cut by 4 bases, the J end by 5 bases, with 11 bases between. Here the CDR3 DNA reads TGCAGCGTTGCCCAGGACTATGAGACCCAGTACTTC. This gives the protein CSVAQDYETQYF.